This T cell receptor beta chain was documented in a study of OX40 agonist ivuxolimab in advanced cancers. Overall study context: It was ivuxolimab, an agonistic anti-OX40 (CD134) antibody, that patients were treated with. Study conclusions and caveats: Several nonresponders also turned out to have low normalized T-cell clonal expansion.

Method: immunoSEQ multiplex PCR; TCRdb's copy keeps in-frame clones and lacks some. Counted here are over 45,000 clones, about four fifths occurring once; the ten biggest clones make up more than 0.9%. CDR1 and CDR2 (germline): SGHVS, FQNEAQ. The CDR3 runs 15 residues. Trimming pared 2 bases from V and 2 bases from J, leaving 11 bases between. Comments on this clone: What it binds is not known.

The sample consisted of CD4+ or CD8+ T cells sorted from blood, taken in a trial of the OX40 agonist ivuxolimab. The chain couples TRBV7-8 to TRBJ2-3; D not resolved. The sequence came from an adult with an advanced solid tumor such as melanoma, head and neck, liver or kidney cancer. The CDR3, as DNA: TGTGCCAGCAGCTTATGGTCCTGGAACACAGATACGCAGTATTTT. The encoded protein is CASSLWSWNTDTQYF.